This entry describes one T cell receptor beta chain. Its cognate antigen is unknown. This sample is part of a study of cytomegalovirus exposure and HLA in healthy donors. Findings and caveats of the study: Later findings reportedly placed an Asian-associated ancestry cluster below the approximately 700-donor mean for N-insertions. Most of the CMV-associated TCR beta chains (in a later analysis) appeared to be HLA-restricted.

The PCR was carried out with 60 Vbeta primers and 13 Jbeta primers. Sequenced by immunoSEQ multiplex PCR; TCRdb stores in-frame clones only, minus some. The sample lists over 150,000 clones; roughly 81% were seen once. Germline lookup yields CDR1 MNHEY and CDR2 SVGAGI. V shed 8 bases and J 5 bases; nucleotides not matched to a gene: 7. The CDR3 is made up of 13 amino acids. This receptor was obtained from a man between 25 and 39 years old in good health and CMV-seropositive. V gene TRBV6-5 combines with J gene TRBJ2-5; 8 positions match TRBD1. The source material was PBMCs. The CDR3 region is CASRDRRVETQYF. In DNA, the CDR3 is TGTGCCAGCCGGGACAGGAGGGTCGAGACCCAGTACTTC.